The T cell receptor (beta chain) described here comes from a study of blood T cell repertoires in COVID-19. Germline V gene data show CDR1 as SGDLS and CDR2 as YYNGEE. The length of the CDR3 is 15 residues. Unmatched junction bases numbered 2, after V lost 3 bases and J lost 4 bases. TCRdb's table, derived via immunoSEQ multiplex PCR, lists solely in-frame clones and lacks some. The table records about 400,000 clones, around 90% of them present only once. This sequence was found in a woman in her thirties or forties with acute COVID-19. Sequencing was done on a sample of PBMCs or T cells enriched from blood (not recorded which). The chain links TRBV9 to TRBJ2-7; 15 bases are shared with TRBD2. The DNA for the CDR3 is TGTGCCAGCAGCGAGGGACTAGCGGGGGGATACGAGCAGTACTTC. Translation gives CASSEGLAGGYEQYF.